This T cell receptor beta chain stems from a study of Graves' ophthalmopathy and Graves' hyperthyroidism. General study results and limits: Appearing in blood as well were most expanded thyroid clonotypes above 0.001 frequency. Predictions made by the model for ophthalmopathy progression reached more than 55% sensitivity and about 72% specificity.

RNA transcripts were the source from which TCR beta CDR3 regions were amplified. After a first-round RT-PCR with HTBI primers, a second-round multiplex PCR was run. TCRdb reprocessed the multiplex PCR reads with MiXCR, giving one entry per CDR3 protein. The profile shows around 1,000,000 distinct CDR3 sequences, 35% to 45% of them singletons. Comments on this clonotype: Its matching antigen is unknown.

Newly diagnosed hyperthyroidism donors, aged 18 to 65, duration under 2 months. Diagnosis was based on clinical symptoms, serum thyroxine, TRAb, thyroid ultrasound and orbital computed tomography. Germline V gives CDR1 ENHRY, CDR2 SYGVKD. J lost 5 bases, V lost 3 bases, and 6 bases had no gene match. CDR3 size: 15 residues. The source material was peripheral blood or thyroid tissue (not recorded which). This sequence originates from an adult man with Graves' hyperthyroidism. This rearrangement joins TRBV10-3 to TRBJ2-7; 11 nucleotides match TRBD2. CDR3 DNA sequence: TGTGCCATCAGTGACAGGACTAGCGGGTTGAACGAGCAGTACTTC. This translates into CAISDRTSGLNEQYF.